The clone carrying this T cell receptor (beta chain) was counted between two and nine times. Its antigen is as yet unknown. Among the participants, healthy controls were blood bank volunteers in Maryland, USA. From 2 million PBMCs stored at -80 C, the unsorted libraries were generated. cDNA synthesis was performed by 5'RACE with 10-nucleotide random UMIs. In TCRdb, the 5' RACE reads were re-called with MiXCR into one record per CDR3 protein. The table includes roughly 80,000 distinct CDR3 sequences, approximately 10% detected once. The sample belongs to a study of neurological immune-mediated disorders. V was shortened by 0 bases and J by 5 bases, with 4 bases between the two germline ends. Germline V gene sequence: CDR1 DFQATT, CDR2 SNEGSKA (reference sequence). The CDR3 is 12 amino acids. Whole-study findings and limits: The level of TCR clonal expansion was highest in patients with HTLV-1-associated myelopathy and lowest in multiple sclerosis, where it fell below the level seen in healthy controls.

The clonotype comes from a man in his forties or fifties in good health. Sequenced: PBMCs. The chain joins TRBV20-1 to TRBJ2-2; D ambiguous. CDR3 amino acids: CSARDRTGELFF. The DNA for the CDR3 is TGCAGTGCTAGAGATCGGACCGGGGAGCTGTTTTTT.